This TCR beta chain was captured by sequencing in a study of blood T cell repertoires in COVID-19. Method: immunoSEQ multiplex PCR; TCRdb's copy keeps in-frame clones and lacks some. The sample records a few hundred thousand clones, around nine tenths being singletons. Enrollment of patients from Seattle took place during active infection, with longitudinal follow-up. The sequenced material came from peripheral blood. This clonotype was obtained from a woman aged 55-69 years with COVID-19, enrolled during active disease.

CDR3 amino acids: CASGLGRQGSYNEQFF. The CDR3 DNA is TGTGCTAGTGGTTTGGGTAGACAGGGGTCCTACAATGAGCAGTTCTTC. The gene calls are TRBV12-5 and TRBJ2-1; 8 bases agree with TRBD1. Germline CDR1 and CDR2: LGHNT and FRNRAP. The CDR3 has 16 amino acids. After removal of 1 base from V and 1 base from J, the junction contained 3 bases not matched to a gene.